This TCR beta chain was captured in a study of CD4 and CD8 cells across lung adenocarcinoma regions. MiXCR was run by TCRdb on the PCR reads, yielding one entry per CDR3 protein. The repertoire holds fewer than 20,000 distinct CDR3 sequences, 45% to 60% seen once, with 55% in the top ten. Samples came from patients with localized non-small cell lung adenocarcinoma. This CDR3 comprises 15 residues. Per germline, CDR1 SGHAT and CDR2 FQNNGV. V was shortened by 1 base and J by 0 bases, with 9 bases between the two germline ends. The V and J genes are TRBV11-2 and TRBJ1-1; D uncertain. The sequence came from a female donor with lung adenocarcinoma. The CD4 and CD8 labels of this study may be unreliable. The specimen sequenced was CD8+ T cells from the center of a lung tumor. CDR3 sequence reads: CASSLVGTMNTEAFF. The DNA of the CDR3 is TGTGCCAGCAGCTTAGTTGGCACCATGAACACTGAAGCTTTCTTT.